This TCR beta chain comes out of a study of regulatory T cells in long-lasting Graves disease. Time point denoted: persistent/refractory GD, antithyroid drugs over 5 years with positive TRAb. The authors made the TCR library using RNA they extracted from PBMCs. The patients were drawn from one endocrinology department in Xi'an, China. According to the study, TCR beta libraries were built with iRepertoire HTBI primers and CDR3-region Arm-PCR. TCRdb reprocessed the multiplex PCR reads with MiXCR, giving one entry per CDR3 protein. The data contain around 460,000 distinct CDR3 sequences, 20% to 25% of them singletons. Study-level results: Because few samples were included, accuracy may have been lower.

As to this clonotype: Its specificity is unknown.

Material: peripheral blood mononuclear cells (PBMCs), obtained when the disease was refractory, from a patient treated with antithyroid drugs. The source of this sequence is a female donor with Graves disease.

For the CDR3, the DNA is TGCGCCAGCAGCCCAGCAAGAGGACAGGGCTATGGCTACACCTTC. This encodes CASSPARGQGYGYTF. The chain has TRBV4-3 and TRBJ1-2, with 8 bases identical to TRBD1. The CDR3 spans 15 residues. Germline assignment: CDR1 LGHNA and CDR2 YSLEER. V dropped 4 bases and J dropped 4; count of bases not matched to a gene: 8.